Listed below are T cell receptor beta chains from one sample, sequenced in a study of long-term antiretroviral therapy in people with HIV. Some clones are missing from TCRdb's copy, which holds only in-frame ones; the method was immunoSEQ multiplex PCR. The table has some 16,000 clones, 70% to 90% seen once. Material: unsorted PBMCs, obtained 0.5 years after starting antiretroviral therapy. These receptors were collected from a woman in her thirties or forties with HIV. Each CDR3 is given with its conserved first and last residue. The D gene is left open where the match is weak. The listing skips clone size in some rows; elsewhere it reads once, few, many or a size class.

j_call: TRBJ2-5; v_call: TRBV7-9; clone_size: .; d_call: .; cdr3_aa: CASMSMGLLGETQYF; cdr3_nt: TGTGCCAGCATGAGTATGGGTCTTCTGGGGGAGACCCAGTACTTC
j_call: TRBJ2-2; v_call: TRBV10-2; clone_size: .; d_call: .; cdr3_aa: CASSQARTGELFF; cdr3_nt: TGCGCCAGCAGTCAAGCGAGGACCGGGGAGCTGTTTTTT
j_call: TRBJ2-5; v_call: TRBV10-3; clone_size: .; d_call: .; cdr3_aa: CAISDFPSSQETQYF; cdr3_nt: TGTGCCATCAGTGATTTTCCCTCTAGCCAAGAGACCCAGTACTTC
j_call: TRBJ2-1; v_call: TRBV18; clone_size: .; d_call: .; cdr3_aa: CASSPAELNNEQFF; cdr3_nt: TGTGCCAGCTCACCTGCGGAATTGAACAATGAGCAGTTCTTC
j_call: TRBJ1-2; v_call: TRBV6-6; clone_size: .; d_call: .; cdr3_aa: CASRYGPGYGYTF; cdr3_nt: TGTGCCAGCAGGTACGGGCCCGGCTATGGCTACACCTTC
j_call: TRBJ2-6; v_call: TRBV19; clone_size: .; d_call: .; cdr3_aa: CASSPGRLSGANVLTF; cdr3_nt: TGTGCCAGCAGTCCGGGACGTCTCTCTGGGGCCAACGTCCTGACTTTC
j_call: TRBJ2-7; v_call: TRBV18; clone_size: .; d_call: TRBD1; cdr3_aa: CASSPSNGQGIPYEQYF; cdr3_nt: TGTGCCAGCTCACCCTCTAACGGACAGGGGATTCCCTACGAGCAGTACTTC
j_call: TRBJ2-7; v_call: TRBV28; clone_size: once; d_call: TRBD1; cdr3_aa: CASRPTGGLFYEQYF; cdr3_nt: TGTGCCAGCAGACCTACAGGGGGCCTTTTCTACGAGCAGTACTTC
j_call: TRBJ2-1; v_call: TRBV7-2; clone_size: .; d_call: .; cdr3_aa: CASSHYGDNEQFF; cdr3_nt: TGTGCCAGCAGTCACTACGGGGACAATGAGCAGTTCTTC
j_call: TRBJ1-1; v_call: TRBV29-1; clone_size: .; d_call: .; cdr3_aa: CSVESRGDKIGAFF; cdr3_nt: TGCAGCGTTGAATCAAGGGGGGACAAGATCGGAGCTTTCTTT
j_call: TRBJ2-7; v_call: TRBV5-8; clone_size: few; d_call: TRBD1; cdr3_aa: CASSLAGGASSYEQYF; cdr3_nt: TGTGCCAGCAGCTTGGCAGGGGGCGCATCTTCCTACGAGCAGTACTTC
j_call: TRBJ1-2; v_call: TRBV7-9; clone_size: .; d_call: TRBD1; cdr3_aa: CASSLTQGAEGYTF; cdr3_nt: TGTGCCAGCAGCTTAACCCAGGGGGCTGAGGGCTACACCTTC
j_call: TRBJ2-7; v_call: TRBV21-1; clone_size: .; d_call: .; cdr3_aa: CASSKLRAGEQYF; cdr3_nt: TGTGCCAGCAGCAAACTAAGGGCAGGGGAGCAGTACTTC
j_call: TRBJ1-1; v_call: TRBV28; clone_size: .; d_call: .; cdr3_aa: CASSLVVGSAEAFF; cdr3_nt: TGTGCCAGCAGTTTGGTCGTCGGGTCCGCTGAAGCTTTCTTT
j_call: TRBJ2-2; v_call: TRBV27; clone_size: .; d_call: .; cdr3_aa: CASSSLGGAGELFF; cdr3_nt: TGTGCCAGCAGTTCCTTAGGGGGGGCCGGGGAGCTGTTTTTT
j_call: TRBJ2-1; v_call: TRBV6-8; clone_size: .; d_call: .; cdr3_aa: CASSYSEWSPLIYNEQFF; cdr3_nt: TGTGCCAGCAGTTACTCGGAATGGTCCCCCCTTATCTACAATGAGCAGTTCTTC
j_call: TRBJ2-7; v_call: TRBV4-1; clone_size: .; d_call: .; cdr3_aa: CASSQGSGLNYEQYF; cdr3_nt: TGCGCCAGCAGCCAAGGGTCAGGCCTTAACTACGAGCAGTACTTC
j_call: TRBJ1-2; v_call: TRBV6-4; clone_size: .; d_call: .; cdr3_aa: CASSAGNYGYTF; cdr3_nt: TGTGCCAGCAGCGCAGGCAACTATGGCTACACCTTC
j_call: TRBJ1-1; v_call: TRBV6-5; clone_size: .; d_call: .; cdr3_aa: CASEQVGSTEAFF; cdr3_nt: TGTGCCAGCGAACAGGTCGGTAGCACTGAAGCTTTCTTT
j_call: TRBJ2-4; v_call: TRBV5-1; clone_size: .; d_call: .; cdr3_aa: CASSLGRSIQYF; cdr3_nt: TGCGCCAGCAGCTTGGGGAGGAGCATTCAGTACTTC
j_call: TRBJ2-3; v_call: TRBV9; clone_size: .; d_call: .; cdr3_aa: CASSASLQSTDTQYF; cdr3_nt: TGTGCCAGCAGCGCATCGCTGCAAAGCACAGATACGCAGTATTTT
j_call: TRBJ1-1; v_call: TRBV11-2; clone_size: .; d_call: TRBD1; cdr3_aa: CASSLARTGVAEAFF; cdr3_nt: TGTGCCAGCAGCTTAGCAAGGACAGGGGTCGCTGAAGCTTTCTTT
j_call: TRBJ1-4; v_call: TRBV4-2; clone_size: .; d_call: .; cdr3_aa: CASSPQGEKLFF; cdr3_nt: TGTGCCAGCAGTCCCCAAGGTGAAAAACTGTTTTTT
j_call: TRBJ2-5; v_call: TRBV6-6; clone_size: .; d_call: TRBD2; cdr3_aa: CASRGTSSGQETQYF; cdr3_nt: TGTGCCAGCAGGGGGACTAGCTCTGGCCAAGAGACCCAGTACTTC
j_call: TRBJ2-1; v_call: TRBV7-7; clone_size: .; d_call: .; cdr3_aa: CATFQGTSREQFF; cdr3_nt: TGTGCCACATTCCAGGGGACCTCCCGAGAGCAGTTCTTC
j_call: TRBJ2-3; v_call: TRBV7-9; clone_size: .; d_call: TRBD1; cdr3_aa: CASSSRQGNTDTQYF; cdr3_nt: TGTGCCAGCAGCTCCAGACAGGGCAACACAGATACGCAGTATTTT
j_call: TRBJ1-1; v_call: TRBV19; clone_size: .; d_call: .; cdr3_aa: CASSIPTVGVMTEAFF; cdr3_nt: TGTGCCAGTAGTATCCCCACCGTGGGGGTTATGACTGAAGCTTTCTTT
j_call: TRBJ2-5; v_call: TRBV7-2; clone_size: .; d_call: TRBD2; cdr3_aa: CASSLRGTSGVETQYF; cdr3_nt: TGTGCCAGCAGCTTAAGGGGGACTAGCGGTGTAGAGACCCAGTACTTC
j_call: TRBJ1-5; v_call: TRBV27; clone_size: .; d_call: .; cdr3_aa: CASSLSVGALNQPQHF; cdr3_nt: TGTGCCAGCAGTTTATCAGTGGGGGCACTCAATCAGCCCCAGCATTTT
j_call: TRBJ2-3; v_call: TRBV4-3; clone_size: .; d_call: TRBD1; cdr3_aa: CASSQWTGVGDTQYF; cdr3_nt: TGCGCCAGCAGCCAATGGACAGGGGTCGGGGATACGCAGTATTTT
j_call: TRBJ1-1; v_call: TRBV5-4; clone_size: .; d_call: .; cdr3_aa: CASSLGQLDTEAFF; cdr3_nt: TGTGCCAGCAGCTTGGGACAGCTAGACACTGAAGCTTTCTTT